The TCR beta chain under discussion was sequenced for a study of Ad26.COV2.S vaccination and SARS-CoV-2 variants. As for the study in general: Donor had been placed in the Ad26.COV2.S arm of the COV1001 trial.

Produced via immunoSEQ multiplex PCR; TCRdb's table is partial and in-frame only. The sample has about 400,000 clones; around 82% are singletons. Described treatment: some 20 received Ad26.COV2.S at low or high dose, single or two shots; 5 received placebo; per-sample allocation not given. The samples were gathered on day 63 after the first injection of vaccine or placebo. An adult donor aged 18-55 years was enrolled in Boston. An Ad26 vector was used to express Wuhan-strain SARS-CoV-2 spike as the vaccine. V lost 3 bases, J lost 4 bases, and 4 bases stayed unmatched. In germline, CDR1 is SGHRS, CDR2 YFSETQ. This CDR3 is built from 14 residues. Findings of the study overall: Vaccine recipients showed a spike-specific TCR breadth that was higher than in placebo recipients.

Regarding this clone: Its antigen remains unknown.

This receptor was identified in a person between 18 and 65 years old who received the Ad26.COV2.S COVID-19 vaccine or a placebo. The starting material was peripheral blood, obtained in a trial of Ad26.COV2.S vaccine versus placebo. The J gene is TRBJ2-7, the V gene TRBV5-1; 10 bases are a match to TRBD2. The CDR3 region has the DNA TGCGCCAGCAGCTCCGCTAGCGGGAGTTACGAGCAGTACTTC. Translating it yields CASSSASGSYEQYF.